What follows describes a single T cell receptor (beta chain). Its antigen is still unknown. This sample is part of a study of beta chain features in type 1 diabetes. General study points: All four CD4+ subsets of Type 1 diabetes patients contained TCRB CDR3s that were moderately but significantly shorter. Patients' naive, central memory and Treg TCRB repertoires seemed closer to one another than those of healthy donors.

Expressed TCRB transcripts were sequenced after all isolated RNA was converted to cDNA. TCRdb's table, derived via immunoSEQ multiplex PCR, lists solely in-frame clones and lacks some. Counted here are some 100,000 clones, under 40% occurring once; the ten biggest clones make up about 0.07%. Blood was drawn once from each donor into heparinised tubes. The draws averaged around 110 mL. Sorting of CD4+ naive, central memory, regulatory and stem cell-like memory cells was performed via CD45RO/CCR7/CD25/CD127/CD95/CD27. The CDR3 is 14 amino acids. V lost 6 bases, J lost 8 bases, and 11 bases stayed unmatched. Germline V gene lookup returns CDR1 MNHEY and CDR2 SMNVEV (reference sequence).

The V gene is TRBV27, the J gene TRBJ1-2; TRBD1 agrees at 8 bases. Sequencing used stem cell memory CD4+ T cells from blood. The TCR comes from a woman younger than 35 in good health. For the CDR3, the DNA is TGTGCCAGCAGGACGCCGGACAGGGTGGAGGGCTACACCTTC. Residues: CASRTPDRVEGYTF.